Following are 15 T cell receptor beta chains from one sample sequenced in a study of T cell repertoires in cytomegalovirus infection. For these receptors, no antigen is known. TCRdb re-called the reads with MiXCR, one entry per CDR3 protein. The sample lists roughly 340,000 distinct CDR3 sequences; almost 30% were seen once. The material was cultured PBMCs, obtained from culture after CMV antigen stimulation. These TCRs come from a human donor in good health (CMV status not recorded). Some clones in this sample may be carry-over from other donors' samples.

The CDR3 sequence: CASSPTIGDTQYF. The CDR3 nucleotides are TGTGCCAGCAGCCCAACCATTGGAGATACGCAGTATTTT. The chain links TRBV11-2 to TRBJ2-3; no firm D call. The CDR3 has 13 residues. Per germline, CDR1 SGHAT and CDR2 FQNNGV. The V end was cut by 5 bases, the J end by 5 bases, with 11 bases between. The variable domain in full, completed from reference TRBV11-2 and TRBJ2-3, reads EAGVAQSPRYKIIEKRQSVAFWCNPISGHATLYWYQQILGQGPKLLIQFQNNGVVDDSQLPKDRFSAERLKGVDSTLKIQPAKLEDSAVYLCASSPTIGDTQYFGPGTRLTVL.

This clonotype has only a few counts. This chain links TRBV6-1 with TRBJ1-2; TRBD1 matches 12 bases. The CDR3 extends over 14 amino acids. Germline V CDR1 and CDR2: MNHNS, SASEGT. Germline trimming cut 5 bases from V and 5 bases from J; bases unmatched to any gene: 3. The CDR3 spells CASSRDRGPYGYTF. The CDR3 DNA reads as TGTGCCAGCAGTCGGGACAGGGGGCCGTATGGCTACACCTTC.

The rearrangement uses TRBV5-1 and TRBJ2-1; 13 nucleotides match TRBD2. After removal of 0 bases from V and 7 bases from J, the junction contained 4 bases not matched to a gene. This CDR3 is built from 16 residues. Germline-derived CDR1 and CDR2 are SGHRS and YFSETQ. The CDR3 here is CASSLEGLAGTNEQFF. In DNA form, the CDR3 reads TGCGCCAGCAGCTTGGAGGGACTAGCGGGAACTAATGAGCAGTTCTTC.

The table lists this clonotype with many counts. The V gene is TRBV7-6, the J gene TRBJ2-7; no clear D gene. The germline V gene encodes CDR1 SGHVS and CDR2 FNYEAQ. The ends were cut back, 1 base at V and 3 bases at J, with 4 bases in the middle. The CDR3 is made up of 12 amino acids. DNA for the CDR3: TGTGCCAGCAGCTTAGATTTCTACGAGCAGTACTTC. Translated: CASSLDFYEQYF. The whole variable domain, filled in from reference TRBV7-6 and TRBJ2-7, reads GAGVSQSPRYKVTKRGQDVALRCDPISGHVSLYWYRQALGQGPEFLTYFNYEAQQDKSGLPNDRFSAERPEGSISTLTIQRTEQRDSAMYRCASSLDFYEQYFGPGTRLTVT.

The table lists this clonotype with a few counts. CDR3 sequence reads: CASSEARGVHIANYGYTF. In nucleotides, the CDR3 is TGTGCCAGCAGTGAAGCGCGGGGTGTTCACATAGCTAACTATGGCTACACCTTC. This chain connects TRBV2 to TRBJ1-2; no firm D call. The germline CDR1 and CDR2 sequences are SNHLY and FYNNEI. CDR3 length equals 18 residues. The V end lost 0 bases, the J end lost 0 bases, and 17 bases lay between the germline ends. Full variable domain (missing parts from reference TRBV2 and TRBJ1-2): EPEVTQTPSHQVTQMGQEVILRCVPISNHLYFYWYRQILGQKVEFLVSFYNNEISEKSEIFDDQFSVERPDGSNFTLKIRSTKLEDSAMYFCASSEARGVHIANYGYTFGSGTRLTVV.

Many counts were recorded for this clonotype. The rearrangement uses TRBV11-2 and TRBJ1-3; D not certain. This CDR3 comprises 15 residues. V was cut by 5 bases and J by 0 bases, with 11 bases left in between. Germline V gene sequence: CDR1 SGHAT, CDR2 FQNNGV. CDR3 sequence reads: CASSPPPSSGNTIYF. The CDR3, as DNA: TGTGCCAGCAGCCCCCCCCCGAGCTCTGGAAACACCATATATTTT.

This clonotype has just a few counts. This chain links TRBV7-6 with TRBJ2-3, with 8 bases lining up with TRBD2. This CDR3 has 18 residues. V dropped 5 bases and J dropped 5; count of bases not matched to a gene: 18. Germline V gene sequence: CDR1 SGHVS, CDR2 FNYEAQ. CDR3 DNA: TGTGCCAGCAGCCCCGGAGCGGGAGCCACCTTCCGGATAGATACGCAGTATTTT. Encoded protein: CASSPGAGATFRIDTQYF.

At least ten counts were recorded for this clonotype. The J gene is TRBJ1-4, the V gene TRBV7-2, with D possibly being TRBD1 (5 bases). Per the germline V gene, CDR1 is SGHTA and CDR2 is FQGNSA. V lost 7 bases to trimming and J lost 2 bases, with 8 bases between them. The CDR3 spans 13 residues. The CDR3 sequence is CASNRDTNEKLFF. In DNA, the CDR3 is TGTGCCAGCAACCGGGACACTAATGAAAAACTGTTTTTT. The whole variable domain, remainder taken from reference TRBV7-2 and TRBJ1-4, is GAGVSQSPSNKVTEKGKDVELRCDPISGHTALYWYRQSLGQGLEFLIYFQGNSAPDKSGLPSDRFSAERTGGSVSTLTIQRTQQEDSAVYLCASNRDTNEKLFFGSGTQLSVL.

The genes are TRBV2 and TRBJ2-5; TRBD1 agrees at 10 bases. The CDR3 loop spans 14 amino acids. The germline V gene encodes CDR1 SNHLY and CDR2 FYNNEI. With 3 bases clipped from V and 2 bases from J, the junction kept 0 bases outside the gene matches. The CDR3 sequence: CASSEDRGQETQYF. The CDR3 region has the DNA TGTGCCAGCAGTGAGGACAGGGGGCAAGAGACCCAGTACTTC.

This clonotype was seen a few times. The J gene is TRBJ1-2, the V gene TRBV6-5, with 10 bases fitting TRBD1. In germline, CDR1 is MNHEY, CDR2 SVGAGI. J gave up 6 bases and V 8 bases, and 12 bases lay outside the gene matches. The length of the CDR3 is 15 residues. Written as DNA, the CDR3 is TGTGCCAGCGTTCCCTGGGGACAGGGGTCTGATGGCTACACCTTC. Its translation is CASVPWGQGSDGYTF.

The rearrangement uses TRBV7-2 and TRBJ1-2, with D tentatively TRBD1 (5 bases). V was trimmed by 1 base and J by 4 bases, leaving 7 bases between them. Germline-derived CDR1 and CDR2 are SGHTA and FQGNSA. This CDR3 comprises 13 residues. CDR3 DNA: TGTGCCAGCAGCTTAGTTCAGGGCTATGGCTACACCTTC. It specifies CASSLVQGYGYTF.

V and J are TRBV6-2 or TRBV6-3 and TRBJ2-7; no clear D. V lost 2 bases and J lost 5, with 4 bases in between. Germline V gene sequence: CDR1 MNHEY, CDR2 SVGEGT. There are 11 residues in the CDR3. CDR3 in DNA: TGTGCCAGCAGTTACGTGGACGAGCAGTACTTC. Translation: CASSYVDEQYF.

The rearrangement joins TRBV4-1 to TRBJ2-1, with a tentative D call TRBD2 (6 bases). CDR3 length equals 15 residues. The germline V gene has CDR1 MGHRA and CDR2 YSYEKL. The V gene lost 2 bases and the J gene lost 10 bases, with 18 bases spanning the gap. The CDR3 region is CASSQRGPLGGEQFF. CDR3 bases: TGCGCCAGCAGCCAACGAGGACCGTTGGGAGGCGAGCAGTTCTTC.

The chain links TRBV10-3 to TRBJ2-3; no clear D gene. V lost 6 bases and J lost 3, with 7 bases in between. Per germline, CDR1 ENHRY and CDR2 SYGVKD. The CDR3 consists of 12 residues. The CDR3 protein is CAISDTTDTQYF. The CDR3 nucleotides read TGTGCCATCAGCGACACGACAGATACGCAGTATTTT.

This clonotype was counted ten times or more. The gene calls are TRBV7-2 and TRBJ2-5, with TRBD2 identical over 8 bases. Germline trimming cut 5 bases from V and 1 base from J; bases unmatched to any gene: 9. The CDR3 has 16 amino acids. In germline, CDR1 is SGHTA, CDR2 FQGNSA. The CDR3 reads CASSAGALAVQETQYF. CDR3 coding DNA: TGTGCCAGCAGCGCCGGGGCACTAGCGGTCCAAGAGACCCAGTACTTC. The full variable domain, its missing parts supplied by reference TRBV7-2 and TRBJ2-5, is GAGVSQSPSNKVTEKGKDVELRCDPISGHTALYWYRQSLGQGLEFLIYFQGNSAPDKSGLPSDRFSAERTGGSVSTLTIQRTQQEDSAVYLCASSAGALAVQETQYFGPGTRLLVL.